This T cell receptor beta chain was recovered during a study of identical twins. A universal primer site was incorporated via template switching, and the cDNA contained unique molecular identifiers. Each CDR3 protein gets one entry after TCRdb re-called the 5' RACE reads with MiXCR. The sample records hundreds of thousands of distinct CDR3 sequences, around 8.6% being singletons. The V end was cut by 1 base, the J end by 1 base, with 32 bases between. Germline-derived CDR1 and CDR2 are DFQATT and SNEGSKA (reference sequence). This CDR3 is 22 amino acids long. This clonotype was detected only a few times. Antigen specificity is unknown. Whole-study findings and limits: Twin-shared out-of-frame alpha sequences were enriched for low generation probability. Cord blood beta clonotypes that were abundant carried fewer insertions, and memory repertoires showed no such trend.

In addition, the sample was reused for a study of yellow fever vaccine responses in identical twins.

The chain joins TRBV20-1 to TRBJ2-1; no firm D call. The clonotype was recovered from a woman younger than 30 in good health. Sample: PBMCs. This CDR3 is CSARALTLDENVDLGSYNEQFF. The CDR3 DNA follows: TGCAGTGCTAGAGCCTTAACTCTAGACGAGAATGTTGACCTTGGTTCCTACAATGAGCAGTTCTTC.